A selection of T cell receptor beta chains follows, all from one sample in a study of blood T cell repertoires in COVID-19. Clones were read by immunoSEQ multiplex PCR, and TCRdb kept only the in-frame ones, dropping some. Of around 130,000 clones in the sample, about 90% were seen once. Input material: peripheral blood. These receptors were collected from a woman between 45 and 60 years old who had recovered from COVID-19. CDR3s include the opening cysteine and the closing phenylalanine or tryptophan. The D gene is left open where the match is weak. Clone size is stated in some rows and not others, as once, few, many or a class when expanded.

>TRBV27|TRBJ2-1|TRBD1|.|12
CASSGRDRAEFF
TGTGCCAGCAGTGGCCGGGACAGGGCTGAGTTCTTC
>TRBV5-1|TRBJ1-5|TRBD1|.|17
CASSLGPGGLSNQPQHF
TGCGCCAGCAGCTTGGGTCCAGGGGGCTTGAGCAATCAGCCCCAGCATTTT
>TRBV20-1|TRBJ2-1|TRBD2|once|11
CSARLGGEQFF
TGCAGTGCTAGATTGGGGGGGGAGCAGTTCTTC
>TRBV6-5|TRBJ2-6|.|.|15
CASRGAGAGANVLTF
TGTGCCAGCAGAGGCGCAGGTGCTGGGGCCAACGTCCTGACTTTC
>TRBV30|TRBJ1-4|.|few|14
CAWSHTEKGEKLFF
TGTGCCTGGAGTCATACAGAAAAAGGCGAAAAACTGTTTTTT
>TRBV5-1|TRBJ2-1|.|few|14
CASSQTAGLHEQFF
TGCGCCAGCAGCCAAACTGCGGGGTTACATGAGCAGTTCTTC
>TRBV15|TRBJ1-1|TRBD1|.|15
CATSRGTGSNTEAFF
TGTGCCACCAGCAGAGGGACAGGATCCAACACTGAAGCTTTCTTT
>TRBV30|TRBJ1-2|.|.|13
CAWSVQFLDGYTF
TGTGCCTGGAGTGTACAATTTCTAGATGGCTACACCTTC
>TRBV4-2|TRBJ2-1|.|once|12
CASSQGATEQFF
TGTGCCAGCAGCCAAGGAGCGACTGAGCAGTTCTTC
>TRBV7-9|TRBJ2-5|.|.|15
CASSTAGAVEETQYF
TGTGCCAGCAGCACCGCCGGTGCGGTGGAAGAGACCCAGTACTTC
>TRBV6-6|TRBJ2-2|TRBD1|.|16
CASTPITGVYTGELFF
TGTGCCAGCACCCCCATCACAGGGGTTTATACCGGGGAGCTGTTTTTT
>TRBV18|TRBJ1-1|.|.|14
CASSPSEAGKRAFF
TGTGCCAGCTCACCCTCAGAGGCAGGGAAAAGAGCTTTCTTT
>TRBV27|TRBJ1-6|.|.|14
CASSRGVDSSPLHF
TGTGCCAGCAGTCGGGGGGTTGATTCTTCACCCCTCCACTTT
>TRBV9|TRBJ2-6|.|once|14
CASSVLSGANVLTF
TGTGCCAGCAGCGTGCTATCTGGGGCCAACGTCCTGACTTTC
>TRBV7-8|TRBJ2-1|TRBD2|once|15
CASIGCTSGRCWQFF
TGTGCCAGCATAGGGTGTACTAGCGGGAGGTGTTGGCAGTTCTTC
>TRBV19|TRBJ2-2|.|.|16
CASSISSVPNTGELFF
TGTGCCAGTAGTATATCGTCAGTACCGAACACCGGGGAGCTGTTTTTT
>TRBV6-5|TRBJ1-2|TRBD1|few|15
CASRPPGTGGKGYTF
TGTGCCAGCAGACCCCCCGGGACAGGGGGTAAGGGCTACACCTTC
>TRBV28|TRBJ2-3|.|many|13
CASSPRRTDTQYF
TGTGCCAGCAGCCCACGGAGGACAGATACGCAGTATTTT
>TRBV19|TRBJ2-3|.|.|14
CASSTTASGDTQYF
TGTGCCAGTAGTACGACGGCCAGCGGGGATACGCAGTATTTT
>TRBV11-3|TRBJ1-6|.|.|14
CASMGSSYNSPLHF
TGTGCCAGCATGGGGAGCTCCTATAATTCACCCCTCCACTTT
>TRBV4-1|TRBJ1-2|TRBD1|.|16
CASSQEGPGQYYGYTF
TGCGCCAGCAGCCAAGAAGGTCCGGGACAGTACTATGGCTACACCTTC
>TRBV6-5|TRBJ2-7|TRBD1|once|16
CASSYSAAGGIYEQYF
TGTGCCAGCAGTTATTCGGCGGCAGGGGGCATTTACGAGCAGTACTTC
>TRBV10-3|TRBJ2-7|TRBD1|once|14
CAIRSQGAGNEQYF
TGTGCCATCAGGTCACAGGGGGCCGGTAACGAGCAGTACTTC
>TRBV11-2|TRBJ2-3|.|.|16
CASSPFGIRGTDTQYF
TGTGCCAGCAGCCCCTTCGGAATCCGGGGCACAGATACGCAGTATTTT
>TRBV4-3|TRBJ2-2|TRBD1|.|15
CASSPGTGRTGELFF
TGCGCCAGCAGCCCCGGGACAGGCCGCACCGGGGAGCTGTTTTTT
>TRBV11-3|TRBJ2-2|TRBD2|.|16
CASMNRREGRTGELFF
TGTGCCAGCATGAATCGGCGGGAGGGCCGCACCGGGGAGCTGTTTTTT
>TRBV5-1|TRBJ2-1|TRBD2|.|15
CASSFSGGAYNEQFF
TGCGCCAGCAGTTTCAGCGGGGGCGCTTACAATGAGCAGTTCTTC
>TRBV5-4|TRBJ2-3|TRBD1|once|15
CASSLGGQEGDTQYF
TGTGCCAGCAGCTTGGGGGGACAGGAGGGAGATACGCAGTATTTT
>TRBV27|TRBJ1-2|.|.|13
CASMGTANYGYTF
TGTGCCAGCATGGGTACAGCAAACTATGGCTACACCTTC
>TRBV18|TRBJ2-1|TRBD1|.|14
CASSRDRAPNEQFF
TGTGCCAGCTCAAGGGACAGGGCCCCCAATGAGCAGTTCTTC
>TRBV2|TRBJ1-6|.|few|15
CASSPTSGYNSPLHF
TGTGCCAGCAGTCCAACTAGCGGGTATAATTCACCCCTCCACTTT
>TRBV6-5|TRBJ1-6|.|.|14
CAGRPGGGTSPLHF
TGTGCCGGCCGGCCTGGGGGCGGTACTTCACCCCTCCACTTT
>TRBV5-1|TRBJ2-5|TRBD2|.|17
CASSLALGLAAQETQYF
TGCGCCAGCAGCTTGGCCTTAGGACTAGCGGCCCAAGAGACCCAGTACTTC
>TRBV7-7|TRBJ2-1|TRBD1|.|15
CASSSTGQGNNEQFF
TGTGCCAGCAGCTCGACGGGACAGGGGAACAATGAGCAGTTCTTC
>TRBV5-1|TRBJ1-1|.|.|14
CASSLGRTVTEAFF
TGCGCCAGCAGCTTGGGTCGGACAGTCACTGAAGCTTTCTTT
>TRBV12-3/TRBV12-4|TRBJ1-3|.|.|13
CASSISGTRTIYF
TGTGCCAGCAGTATCTCCGGGACAAGGACCATATATTTT
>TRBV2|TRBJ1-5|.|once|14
CASSDVGGNQPQHF
TGTGCCAGCAGTGATGTCGGGGGCAATCAGCCCCAGCATTTT
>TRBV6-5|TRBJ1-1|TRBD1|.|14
CASRRDRGNTEAFF
TGTGCCAGCAGACGAGACAGGGGAAACACTGAAGCTTTCTTT
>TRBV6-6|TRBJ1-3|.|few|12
CASSPSGNTIYF
TGTGCCAGCAGCCCATCTGGAAACACCATATATTTT